These 27 T cell receptor beta chains originate from one sample sequenced in a study of T cell repertoires in cytomegalovirus infection. MiXCR, applied by TCRdb to the reads, yields one record per CDR3 protein. The profile shows some 480,000 distinct CDR3 sequences, roughly a third of them singletons. Antigens for these TCRs are unknown. The sequences come from cultured PBMCs, collected from culture after CMV antigen stimulation. The origin of the receptors is a human donor in good health (CMV status not recorded). Some clones in this sample may be carry-over from other donors' samples.

The V gene is TRBV6-1, the J gene TRBJ2-6; the D call may be TRBD1 or TRBD2 (6 bases each). Germline loops: CDR1 MNHNS, CDR2 SASEGT. V gave up 9 bases and J gave up 2 bases, with 17 bases separating them. The CDR3 is made up of 16 amino acids. As DNA, the CDR3 is TGTGCCAGTTCGGGGGCTGGGGGTACTGGGGCCAACGTCCTGACTTTC. Protein sequence: CASSGAGGTGANVLTF.

This clonotype was detected a few times. V gene TRBV28 combines with J gene TRBJ2-7; 8 bases are a match to TRBD2. Germline V gene sequence: CDR1 MDHEN, CDR2 SYDVKM. The CDR3 length is 15 residues. The J segment lost 5 bases and the V segment lost 5 bases, leaving 11 bases of the junction unmatched. CDR3 protein: CASSPRRGARHEQYF. The CDR3 bases are TGTGCCAGCAGTCCGAGGCGGGGGGCGCGTCACGAGCAGTACTTC. Variable domain in full (rest from reference TRBV28 and TRBJ2-7): DVKVTQSSRYLVKRTGEKVFLECVQDMDHENMFWYRQDPGLGLRLIYFSYDVKMKEKGDIPEGYSVSREKKERFSLILESASTNQTSMYLCASSPRRGARHEQYFGPGTRLTVT.

The gene calls are TRBV20-1 and TRBJ2-5, with 7 bases that match TRBD1. Germline V gene sequence: CDR1 DFQATT, CDR2 SNEGSKA (reference sequence). This CDR3 region has 13 residues. V trimming: 4 bases; J trimming: 1 base; junction bases outside the gene matches: 3. CDR3 coding DNA: TGCAGTGCTAAGAGGACAGGCCAAGAGACCCAGTACTTC. Amino acid sequence: CSAKRTGQETQYF.

This clonotype has at least ten counts. The J gene is TRBJ2-7, the V gene TRBV7-2; 8 bases line up with TRBD1. With 2 bases clipped from V and 6 bases from J, the junction kept 3 bases outside the gene matches. Germline V gives CDR1 SGHTA, CDR2 FQGNSA. The CDR3 is 13 residues long. The CDR3 coding sequence is TGTGCCAGCAGCTTAAATACAGGGGGCGAGCAGTACTTC. Protein: CASSLNTGGEQYF.

This rearrangement joins TRBV27 to TRBJ1-2, with D maybe TRBD1 (6 bases). The germline V and J ends were trimmed by 7 bases and 4 bases, with 22 bases remaining between them. Germline values: CDR1 MNHEY, CDR2 SMNVEV (reference sequence). The CDR3 is made up of 16 amino acids. The CDR3 DNA reads as TGTGCCAGCACCTCGAAACAGGGCCTATGGGGCTATGGCTACACCTTC. It is translated as CASTSKQGLWGYGYTF.

This chain joins TRBV29-1 and TRBJ2-2; 12 bases map to TRBD2. The germline V gene encodes CDR1 SQVTM and CDR2 ANQGSEA. CDR3 length: 15 amino acids. Unmatched junction bases numbered 6, after V lost 5 bases and J lost 5 bases. The CDR3 DNA follows: TGCAGCGTTTCCCTAGCGGGAGGGAGGACCGGGGAGCTGTTTTTT. Its protein product is CSVSLAGGRTGELFF.

The chain employs TRBV27 and TRBJ2-4, with 9 bases lining up with TRBD2. Trimming removed 8 bases from V and 0 bases from J; junction bases left unmatched: 17. The CDR3 runs to 19 residues. Germline values: CDR1 MNHEY, CDR2 SMNVEV (reference sequence). CDR3 bases: TGTGCCAGCTCCACCCTCGGAGCGGGAGGAAGATTAGCCAAAAACATTCAGTACTTC. Residues: CASSTLGAGGRLAKNIQYF.

At least ten counts were recorded for this clonotype. The chain uses TRBV7-2 and TRBJ2-6; D remains unclear. This CDR3 is 14 amino acids long. Germline CDR1 reads SGHTA; CDR2 reads FQGNSA. Trimming removed 5 bases at V and 1 base at J, with 6 bases between. CDR3 sequence: CASSPQSGANVLTF. CDR3 DNA sequence: TGTGCCAGCAGCCCCCAGTCTGGGGCCAACGTCCTGACTTTC.

This clonotype was recorded a few times. The chain is built from TRBV9 and TRBJ2-5, with 9 bases that match TRBD1. The CDR3 length is 16 residues. With V trimmed by 0 bases and J by 5 bases, 8 bases remained unmatched. CDR1 and CDR2 from the germline V gene are SGDLS and YYNGEE. For the CDR3, the DNA is TGTGCCAGCAGCGTAGGTACAGGGGGCCTCTGGGAGACCCAGTACTTC. This codes for CASSVGTGGLWETQYF.

The chain joins TRBV7-2 to TRBJ2-7; TRBD1 matches 10 bases. J was trimmed by 6 bases and V by 5 bases; bases with no gene match: 7. This CDR3 spans 14 amino acids. Per germline, CDR1 SGHTA and CDR2 FQGNSA. CDR3 sequence: CASSPRQGAGEQYF. The DNA of the CDR3 is TGTGCCAGCAGCCCTCGACAGGGGGCCGGCGAGCAGTACTTC.

Concerning this clonotype itself: Possible read error: a much larger clone is one base away. The chain is built from TRBV20-1 and TRBJ2-5, with TRBD2 matching over 8 bases. The CDR3 spans 14 residues. Looked up from germline, CDR1 is DFQATT and CDR2 is SNEGSKA (reference sequence). CDR3 protein: CSAMSGSFQEIQYF. DNA of the CDR3: TGCAGTGCTATGAGCGGGAGTTTCCAAGAGATCCAGTACTTC.

The table lists this clonotype with a few counts. The CDR3 DNA sequence: TGTGCCAGCAGTCCCCGCAAACCGGGACTAGCGGGGCAAGAGACCCAGTACTTC. Translated: CASSPRKPGLAGQETQYF. This chain connects TRBV27 to TRBJ2-5; 13 bases agree with TRBD2. J lost 2 bases, V lost 5 bases, and 11 bases had no gene match. CDR1 and CDR2 (germline): MNHEY, SMNVEV (reference sequence). The CDR3 consists of 18 residues.

For this clonotype: This likely comes from a read error, as the CDR3 has no conserved phenylalanine or tryptophan at its end. The DNA is left out, because the CDR3 cannot be placed on it with certainty; the CDR3 is given as TCRdb lists it. J is TRBJ2-7 and V is TRBV2; the table gives TRBD2 as D, unverified against the DNA. The CDR3 spans 11 amino acids, including both terminal residues. Germline V lookup: CDR1 SNHLY, CDR2 FYNNEI. The CDR3 sequence is CASSEKLAFII.

This clonotype was counted once. The chain carries TRBV20-1 and TRBJ1-4, with TRBD1 as a possible D gene (5 bases). Germline V gene lookup returns CDR1 DFQATT and CDR2 SNEGSKA (reference sequence). Trimming left V 5 bases short and J 0 bases short, with 13 bases between. CDR3 length: 15 residues. The CDR3 DNA follows: TGCAGTGCTGCCCAGGGATTTTCAACTAATGAAAAACTGTTTTTT. Its translation is CSAAQGFSTNEKLFF.

This clonotype was counted many times. V usage is TRBV7-2 and J usage is TRBJ2-6; TRBD2 matches 7 bases. Germline V gives CDR1 SGHTA, CDR2 FQGNSA. This CDR3 has 15 residues. With V trimmed by 5 bases and J by 4 bases, 5 bases remained unmatched. The CDR3 protein is CASSRGGPGANVLTF. DNA of the CDR3: TGTGCCAGCAGCAGGGGAGGGCCCGGGGCCAACGTCCTGACTTTC. The whole variable domain, filled in from reference TRBV7-2 and TRBJ2-6, reads GAGVSQSPSNKVTEKGKDVELRCDPISGHTALYWYRQSLGQGLEFLIYFQGNSAPDKSGLPSDRFSAERTGGSVSTLTIQRTQQEDSAVYLCASSRGGPGANVLTFGAGSRLTVL.

This clonotype showed up just a few times. The chain has TRBV6-1 and TRBJ1-1; D uncertain. CDR1 MNHNS and CDR2 SASEGT come from the germline V gene. V lost 7 bases to trimming and J lost 8 bases, with 26 bases between them. This CDR3 comprises 16 residues. CDR3 amino acids: CASTVTVLHVRGEAFF. In DNA, the CDR3 is TGTGCCAGCACCGTTACGGTCCTCCATGTACGTGGAGAAGCTTTCTTT.

This clonotype was counted once. J is TRBJ2-7 and V is TRBV28; D unresolved. V was pared by 2 bases and J by 2 bases, with 10 bases between. Germline-derived CDR1 and CDR2 are MDHEN and SYDVKM. The CDR3 sequence is 14 residues long. DNA of the CDR3: TGTGCCAGCAGTTTACCAGACGCGGCCTACGAGCAGTACTTC. Translating it yields CASSLPDAAYEQYF.

The gene calls are TRBV20-1 and TRBJ2-3; unclear D gene. Looked up from germline, CDR1 is DFQATT and CDR2 is SNEGSKA (reference sequence). Trimming removed 1 base at V and 2 bases at J, with 10 bases between. The CDR3 has 14 residues. The CDR3 bases are TGCAGTGCTAGAGGCCCCAGTACCACAGATACGCAGTATTTT. It codes for CSARGPSTTDTQYF.

The table lists this clonotype with a few counts. The J gene is TRBJ2-2, the V gene TRBV18; TRBD1 matches at 12 bases. CDR1 and CDR2 from the germline V gene are KGHSH and LQKENI. There are 20 residues in the CDR3. The junction had 13 bases not matched to a gene; V was cut back by 2 bases and J by 3 bases. CDR3 sequence (DNA): TGTGCCAGCTCACCAGGGGCCCGGGACAGGGGGCGCGGTGACACCGGGGAGCTGTTTTTT. Amino acids: CASSPGARDRGRGDTGELFF. The whole variable domain, remainder taken from reference TRBV18 and TRBJ2-2, is NAGVMQNPRHLVRRRGQEARLRCSPMKGHSHVYWYRQLPEEGLKFMVYLQKENIIDESGMPKERFSAEFPKEGPSILRIQQVVRGDSAAYFCASSPGARDRGRGDTGELFFGEGSRLTVL.

The V call is TRBV7-6, the J call TRBJ2-1; D not resolved. Deletions cut 5 bases from V and 2 bases from J, with 7 bases between. From germline, CDR1 is SGHVS and CDR2 FNYEAQ. CDR3 size: 13 residues. The CDR3 here is CASSPPAYNEQFF. Here the CDR3 DNA reads TGTGCCAGCAGCCCCCCGGCCTACAATGAGCAGTTCTTC.

There are a few counts of this clonotype. The rearrangement uses TRBV27 and TRBJ2-1; D gene uncertain. The CDR3 sequence is 16 residues long. Deletions cut 4 bases from V and 0 bases from J, with 13 bases between. Germline loops: CDR1 MNHEY, CDR2 SMNVEV (reference sequence). CDR3 in amino acids: CASSSPLSSSYNEQFF. The CDR3 coding sequence is TGTGCCAGCAGTTCTCCCCTCTCCAGCTCCTACAATGAGCAGTTCTTC.

This clonotype has only a few counts. V and J are TRBV7-8 and TRBJ2-7; weak D call: TRBD2 (5 bases). The CDR3 covers 11 residues. V lost 6 bases and J 7 bases, leaving 10 bases between the germline ends. Germline values: CDR1 SGHVS, CDR2 FQNEAQ. The CDR3 here is CASRDSVEQYF. The CDR3 nucleotides read TGTGCCAGCAGGGACTCAGTGGAGCAGTACTTC.

The rearrangement uses TRBV12-3 or TRBV12-4 and TRBJ2-7; 9 positions agree with TRBD2. CDR3 length equals 15 residues. Trimming removed 2 bases from V and 6 bases from J; junction bases left unmatched: 8. CDR3 sequence: CASSLKGSGGFEQYF. The DNA of the CDR3 is TGTGCCAGCAGTTTAAAGGGTAGCGGGGGTTTCGAGCAGTACTTC.

This chain joins TRBV7-2 and TRBJ2-5; possibly TRBD1 or TRBD2 for D (5 bases each). Trimming removed 5 bases at V and 1 base at J, with 11 bases between. This CDR3 contains 14 residues. Per germline, CDR1 SGHTA and CDR2 FQGNSA. This CDR3 reads CASSMGPVQETQYF. The CDR3 coding sequence is TGTGCCAGCAGCATGGGACCCGTCCAAGAGACCCAGTACTTC.

The rearrangement uses TRBV19 and TRBJ1-5; D not certain. This CDR3 region has 16 residues. The germline V and J ends were trimmed by 4 bases and 3 bases, with 16 bases remaining between them. The V gene's germline CDR1 is LNHDA and CDR2 SQIVND (reference sequence). CDR3 in DNA: TGTGCCAGTAGTAAACCCCCTTCATTTAACAATCAGCCCCAGCATTTT. This encodes CASSKPPSFNNQPQHF.

The sample holds a few counts of this clonotype. The V gene is TRBV28, the J gene TRBJ1-5, with D maybe TRBD1 (5 bases). With 5 bases removed from V and 9 bases from J, the gap between germline ends came to 17 bases. CDR3 length: 14 residues. From germline, CDR1 is MDHEN and CDR2 SYDVKM. The CDR3 nucleotides are TGTGCCAGCAGTCCTCGACTGGATGGGGGGCCCCAGCATTTT. Amino acid sequence: CASSPRLDGGPQHF.

The chain carries TRBV4-1 and TRBJ2-3, with D perhaps given as TRBD1 or TRBD2 (5 bases each). Trimming shortened V by 0 bases and J by 0 bases, and 13 bases separated the two germline ends. There are 17 residues in the CDR3. Germline assignment: CDR1 MGHRA and CDR2 YSYEKL. CDR3: CASSQDGGHSSTDTQYF. CDR3 nucleotide sequence: TGCGCCAGCAGCCAAGATGGAGGACACTCTAGCACAGATACGCAGTATTTT.